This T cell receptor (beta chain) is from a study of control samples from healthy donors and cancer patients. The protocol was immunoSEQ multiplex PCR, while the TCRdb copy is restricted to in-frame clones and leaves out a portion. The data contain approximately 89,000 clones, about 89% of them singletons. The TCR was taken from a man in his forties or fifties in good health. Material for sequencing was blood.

The CDR3 region is CASSQDRGGQETQYF. The DNA for the CDR3 is TGCGCCAGCAGCCAAGATCGGGGGGGGCAAGAGACCCAGTACTTC. The chain carries TRBV4-3 and TRBJ2-5, with 8 positions matching TRBD2. Per germline, CDR1 LGHNA and CDR2 YSLEER. V gave up 0 bases and J gave up 2 bases; unmatched junction bases: 2. This CDR3 contains 15 residues.